This T cell receptor beta chain appears in the sequencing data of a study of blood T cell repertoires in COVID-19. Study in general: Sources were T cells, B-cell-depleted T cells, or PBMCs; the material itself was cDNA or gDNA.

As originally analysed: Estimated nucleated cell counts came from reference gene primer amplification. The assay was immunoSEQ multiplex PCR, and TCRdb's table has in-frame clones only and misses some. That table supplies the V and J calls and clone size; D and trimming were determined from the DNA. The sample has some 150,000 clones; about 80% are singletons. Germline CDR1 SGDLS, CDR2 YYNGEE. With 3 bases removed from V and 5 bases from J, the gap between germline ends came to 21 bases. The CDR3 has 17 amino acids. This sequence originates from a woman aged 60-75 years with acute or convalescent COVID-19. The chain combines TRBV9 with TRBJ2-1; tentative D call: TRBD2 (6 bases). The specimen sequenced was peripheral blood. CDR3 nucleotide sequence: TGTGCCAGCAGCGAGCCCCGAGAGCGGGCCGCTCACAATGAGCAGTTCTTC. Translating gives CASSEPRERAAHNEQFF.